A single sample is the source of the 20 T cell receptor beta chains below, sequenced in a study of CD8+ T cells in alopecia areata (dated by TCRdb to 2016 to 2019). Cells from pooled mouse cutaneous lymph nodes were stained for CD4, CD8alpha, NKG2D, NKG2ACE and other markers and then sorted on a BD Influx. Libraries were built with the immunoSEQ multiplex PCR assay. To provide template for TCR sequencing, every sample had RNA extracted and reverse transcribed into cDNA. This is the immuneACCESS table as TCRdb keeps it, with only in-frame sequences that have V and J called. A part of the clones is gone; compared with another copy, unresolved V genes explain less than half, and the rest is unexplained. This sample was tabulated with about 300,000 clones, among which there are no singletons. The top ten hold more than 1% of the sample. The source material was CD4+ T cells sorted from a lymph node. These TCRs come from a C3H/HeJ mouse with alopecia areata. The MHC haplotype of this strain is H2-k.

This clone was counted only a few times. Genes here carry mouse names. The read ends 4 residues shy of where the CDR3 ends; the end is completed using the germline J gene. The rearrangement joins TRBV31 to TRBJ2-4; 12 nucleotides align to TRBD2. V shed 1 base, J shed 0 bases, and the junction held 2 bases outside the gene matches. CDR1 GKSSPN and CDR2 SITVG come from the germline V gene. The CDR3 runs 16 residues. This chain's CDR3 is CAWSPGLGGSQNTLYF. CDR3 DNA (partial): TGTGCCTGGAGTCCGGGACTGGGGGGTAGTCAAAAC. Complete variable domain (other parts from reference TRBV31 and TRBJ2-4): AQTIHQWPVAEIKAVGSPLSLGCTIKGKSSPNLYWYWQATGGTLQQLFYSITVGQVESVVQLNLSASRPKDDQFILSTEKLLLSHSGFYLCAWSPGLGGSQNTLYFGAGTRLSVL.

This clone has only a few counts. Gene names follow the mouse nomenclature. The read halts 3 residues ahead of the CDR3 end, with the missing end drawn from the germline J gene. The chain couples TRBV13-3 to TRBJ1-6, with D tentatively TRBD1 (6 bases). TRBJ1-6 is an ORF, and what it does is uncertain. CDR1 NNHDY and CDR2 SYVADS come from the germline V gene. The CDR3 has 16 amino acids. V was clipped by 5 bases and J by 5 bases, with 17 bases between them. The CDR3 region is CASRQQGGGHNSPLYF. CDR3 DNA (partial): TGTGCCAGCAGGCAACAGGGAGGGGGTCATAATTCGCCC.

This clone was counted a few times. Gene names are mouse gene names. Read coverage stops 4 residues before the CDR3 terminus; the germline J gene supplies the remainder. V and J are TRBV13-3 and TRBJ1-2; D is perhaps TRBD1 (5 bases). Germline-derived CDR1 and CDR2 are NNHDY and SYVADS. This CDR3 region has 14 residues. Trimming left V 2 bases short and J 2 bases short, with 10 bases between. CDR3 DNA (partial): TGTGCCAGCAGTGAGGACACGGCGAACTCC. This encodes CASSEDTANS. The full-length CDR3 reads as CASSEDTANSDYTF.

Regarding this clone: Germline and genes here are mouse. The CDR3 end lies 4 residues beyond the end of the read and is filled in from the germline J gene. This sample also contains other DNA sequences that code for the same CDR3. This rearrangement joins TRBV19 to TRBJ2-1; 7 bases agree with TRBD1. J was trimmed by 0 bases and V by 5 bases; bases with no gene match: 5. The germline V gene has CDR1 FNHDT and CDR2 SITEND (reference sequence). The CDR3 is 15 residues long. CDR3 DNA, as far as it was read: TGTGCCAGCAGCCCCCACAGGGGTAACTATGCT. Protein product: CASSPHRGNYA. The whole CDR3 protein is CASSPHRGNYAEQFF.

Points on this clone: These gene names are mouse names. From the germline J gene comes the end of the CDR3, since the read stops 4 residues before it. The chain links TRBV13-1 to TRBJ2-3, with a possible D match to TRBD2 (6 bases). The length of the CDR3 is 15 residues. Germline V CDR1 and CDR2: NSHNY, SYGAGN. With 0 bases removed from V and 3 bases from J, the gap between germline ends came to 11 bases. The CDR3 DNA, read in part, is TGTGCCAGCAGTGATGCTGGGGAGAAGGCAGAA. Encoded protein: CASSDAGEKAE. The entire CDR3 reads CASSDAGEKAETLYF.

Notes on this clone: Gene names are the mouse ones. The missing CDR3 end, 4 residues past where the read stops, is filled in from the germline J gene. The chain joins TRBV13-1 to TRBJ1-1, with D maybe TRBD1 (6 bases). This CDR3 spans 12 amino acids. Germline CDR1 is NSHNY and CDR2 is SYGAGN. Incomplete CDR3 DNA: TGTGCCAGCAGTGAGGGACATACA. Translation gives CASSEGHT. The full-length CDR3 reads as CASSEGHTEVFF.

This clone turned up a few times. Mouse germline and gene names are used. With the read ending 4 residues before the CDR3 end, the germline J gene is used to fill in that end. The chain links TRBV13-3 to TRBJ2-5, with D possibly being TRBD2 (5 bases). The CDR3 consists of 14 residues. Trimming shortened V by 0 bases and J by 2 bases, and 7 bases separated the two germline ends. Germline loops: CDR1 NNHDY, CDR2 SYVADS. Incomplete CDR3 DNA: TGTGCCAGCAGTGATGATTGGGGCCAAGAC. It translates to CASSDDWGQD. The whole CDR3 is CASSDDWGQDTQYF. Together with reference TRBV13-3 and TRBJ2-5, the CDR3 gives the full variable domain: EAAVTQSPRSKVAVTGGKVTLSCHQTNNHDYMYWYRQDTGHGLRLIHYSYVADSTEKGDIPDGYKASRPSQENFSLILELASLSQTAVYFCASSDDWGQDTQYFGPGTRLLVL.

Comment on this clone: Gene names are mouse gene names. The read terminates 4 residues ahead of where the CDR3 ends, so the germline J gene completes it. This same CDR3 is encoded by further DNA sequences in the sample. The chain combines TRBV5 with TRBJ2-7, with 9 bases that match TRBD2. Germline V lookup: CDR1 LGHNA, CDR2 YNLKQL (reference sequence). CDR3 size: 13 residues. CDR3 amino acids: CASSPDWGYEQYF. The part of the CDR3 DNA that was read is TGTGCCAGCAGCCCCGACTGGGGGTAT.

This clone has a handful of counts. Gene names are mouse gene names. From the germline J gene comes the end of the CDR3, since the read stops 4 residues before it. The chain couples TRBV19 to TRBJ1-1; TRBD1 matches at 8 bases. Germline V gives CDR1 FNHDT, CDR2 SITEND (reference sequence). V lost 1 base and J lost 1; bases outside the gene matches: 6. CDR3 length: 16 residues. CDR3 DNA, as far as it was read: TGTGCCAGCAGTATACAGGGGGCAGGGAAAAACACA. This translates into CASSIQGAGKNT. The full CDR3 is CASSIQGAGKNTEVFF.

With respect to this clone: Here the gene names and germline are mouse. Coverage ceases 4 residues before the CDR3 finishes, and the germline J gene fills in the end. The V gene is TRBV13-1, the J gene TRBJ1-2; D perhaps matches TRBD1 (5 bases). CDR1 is NSHNY, CDR2 SYGAGN, per germline. The CDR3 length is 12 residues. V shed 9 bases and J shed 2 bases, with 11 bases lying between them. Partial CDR3 DNA: TGTGCCACCGGTGCAGGGAACTCC. Amino acid sequence: CATGAGNS. The whole CDR3 sequence is CATGAGNSDYTF.

This clone has a handful of counts. Gene names follow the mouse nomenclature. The CDR3 loop is CASSRSGTGRGAETLYF. The CDR3 DNA, read in part, is TGTGCTAGCAGTAGGTCCGGGACAGGGAGGGGTGCAGAA. The chain has TRBV17 and TRBJ2-3; 9 bases align to TRBD1. From the germline J gene comes the end of the CDR3, since the read stops 4 residues before it. Germline values: CDR1 MNHDT, CDR2 YYDKIL. There are 17 residues in the CDR3. After removal of 3 bases from V and 1 base from J, the junction contained 8 bases not matched to a gene.

Regarding this clone: Gene names denote mouse genes. The read falls 4 residues short of the CDR3 end, and the missing part is taken from the germline J gene. V and J are TRBV31 and TRBJ2-2, with TRBD2 identical over 13 bases. The V segment lost 3 bases and the J segment 3 bases; nucleotides outside the gene matches: 1. The CDR3 has 15 residues. CDR1 and CDR2 (germline): GKSSPN, SITVG. The CDR3: CAWRDWGGDTGQLYF. The sequenced CDR3 bases are TGTGCCTGGAGGGACTGGGGGGGCGACACCGGG.

Comment on this clone: Gene names follow the mouse nomenclature. The read ends 4 residues shy of where the CDR3 ends; the end is completed using the germline J gene. The rearrangement links TRBV4 to TRBJ2-7; TRBD2 matches at 10 bases. CDR3 length: 14 amino acids. Trimming at V came to 4 bases and at J to 3 bases, leaving 3 bases not matched to a gene. The V gene's germline CDR1 is LGHDT and CDR2 YNNKQL (reference sequence). CDR3 residues: CASSSGTGVYEQYF. The sequenced CDR3 bases are TGTGCCAGCAGCTCCGGGACTGGGGTCTAT.

This clone was seen more than once but under ten times. Each gene name is a mouse one. The read terminates 4 residues ahead of where the CDR3 ends, so the germline J gene completes it. The gene calls are TRBV1 and TRBJ2-1, with 8 nucleotides matching TRBD1. The CDR3 length is 14 residues. From germline, CDR1 is NSQYPW and CDR2 LRSPGD (reference sequence). CDR3 DNA (partial): TGCACCTGCAGCGTGACAGGGGAGGAGGCT. This encodes CTCSVTGEEA. The full CDR3 protein reads CTCSVTGEEAEQFF.

This clone has more than one count but fewer than ten. Gene names denote mouse genes. The read gets to within 4 residues of the CDR3 end, and the germline J gene fills in the rest. The genes are TRBV4 and TRBJ2-5, with D tentatively TRBD2 (6 bases). Germline V gene sequence: CDR1 LGHDT, CDR2 YNNKQL (reference sequence). The CDR3 spans 13 residues. CDR3 DNA, as far as it was read: TGTGCCAGCAGCCTTAGGACTGAAGAC. This encodes CASSLRTED. From start to end, the CDR3 is CASSLRTEDTQYF. Full variable domain (missing parts from reference TRBV4 and TRBJ2-5): ETAVFQTPNYHVTQVGNEVSFNCKQTLGHDTMYWYKQDSKKLLKIMFSYNNKQLIVNETVPRRFSPQSSDKAHLNLRIKSVEPEDSAVYLCASSLRTEDTQYFGPGTRLLVL.

In this sample, this clone turned up a few times. Gene names follow the mouse nomenclature. The sequenced fragment ends 4 residues before the CDR3 boundary, so the rest is inferred from the germline J gene. The J gene is TRBJ2-7, the V gene TRBV19; 8 bases are shared with TRBD1. The CDR3 covers 13 residues. Per germline, CDR1 FNHDT and CDR2 SITEND (reference sequence). Partial CDR3 DNA: TGTGCCAGCAGAGGACAGGGTTTTTAT. It yields the protein CASRGQGFY. Given in full, the CDR3 is CASRGQGFYEQYF.

In this sample, this clone turned up a few times. Gene names and germline match the mouse. The CDR3 goes on 4 residues after the read ends, and that part is filled in from the germline J gene. Other nucleotide sequences from this sample produce the same CDR3. This chain joins TRBV31 and TRBJ1-2; 8 bases are shared with TRBD1. V dropped 2 bases and J dropped 0; count of bases not matched to a gene: 2. Germline V gene sequence: CDR1 GKSSPN, CDR2 SITVG. CDR3 length: 14 residues. Partial CDR3 DNA: TGTGCCTGGAGTTTGGACAGGGCAAACTCC. Protein sequence: CAWSLDRANS. The whole CDR3 protein is CAWSLDRANSDYTF.

This clone appeared a few times. Gene names and germline refer to mouse. From the germline J gene comes the end of the CDR3, since the read stops 3 residues before it. The V gene is TRBV13-1, the J gene TRBJ1-6; 7 nucleotides line up with TRBD1. TRBJ1-6 is an ORF; its function is uncertain. The CDR3 has 14 residues. The V gene's germline CDR1 is NSHNY and CDR2 SYGAGN. With V trimmed by 4 bases and J by 6 bases, 4 bases remained unmatched. The sequenced CDR3 bases are TGTGCCAGCAGTTCCTCAGGGGGTAATTCGCCC. It is translated as CASSSSGGNSP. The entire CDR3 is CASSSSGGNSPLYF.

This clone has only a few counts. Genes here carry mouse names. With the read ending 4 residues before the CDR3 end, the germline J gene is used to fill in that end. Other DNA sequences in this specimen translate into the identical CDR3. The V and J genes are TRBV19 and TRBJ2-3, with 10 bases lining up with TRBD2. The CDR3 contains 16 residues. CDR1 is FNHDT, CDR2 SITEND, per germline (reference sequence). Unmatched junction bases numbered 3, after V lost 1 base and J lost 1 base. This CDR3 reads CASSILGGRGAETLYF. Incomplete CDR3 DNA: TGTGCCAGCAGTATACTGGGGGGGCGCGGTGCAGAA.

This clone was observed a few times. Gene names denote mouse genes. Read coverage stops 4 residues before the CDR3 terminus; the germline J gene supplies the remainder. This sequence joins TRBV17 and TRBJ2-7; 10 bases agree with TRBD2. This CDR3 is built from 15 residues. J gave up 0 bases and V 3 bases, and 2 bases lay outside the gene matches. Germline V lookup: CDR1 MNHDT, CDR2 YYDKIL. The CDR3: CASSSYWGGSYEQYF. CDR3 DNA (partial): TGTGCTAGCAGTAGTTACTGGGGGGGCTCCTAT.